This TCR beta chain came from a study of T cells in Graves' hyperthyroidism and ophthalmopathy. The CDR3 totals 15 residues. With 1 base removed from V and 0 bases from J, the gap between germline ends came to 10 bases. Germline CDR1 SGHDN, CDR2 FVKESK. Whole-study results and caveats: Most clonotypes expanded in the thyroid (above 0.001) were also present in blood.

In the case of this clonotype: No antigen is known for it.

The TCR beta CDR3 regions underwent amplification using RNA transcripts as the source. The HTBI primer set drove a first-round RT-PCR of the TCR CDR3. TCRdb re-called the multiplex PCR reads through MiXCR, storing one row per CDR3 protein. Counted here are 500,000 to 800,000 distinct CDR3 sequences, 45% occurring once; the ten biggest clones make up about 7%. Not enrolled were patients with uncontrolled infection, other autoimmune disease, pregnancy or lactation. The chain couples TRBV14 to TRBJ2-7; D possibly corresponds to TRBD1 (6 bases). The clonotype originates from an adult man with Graves' disease, either hyperthyroidism or ophthalmopathy (not recorded which). Material for sequencing was peripheral blood or thyroid tissue (not recorded which). The CDR3 DNA is TGTGCCAGCAGCCAAGGACAGGCACACTCCTACGAGCAGTACTTC. Translation gives CASSQGQAHSYEQYF.